The 7 T cell receptor beta chains below come from one sample, sequenced in a study of CD8 T cells in Susac syndrome. RNA was extracted with the RNeasy kit, and a quantity of roughly 0.5 to 1 ug was reverse transcribed using random hexamers. Via MiXCR, TCRdb re-called the immunoSEQ multiplex PCR reads, giving one row per CDR3 protein. The repertoire consists of some 200,000 distinct CDR3 sequences, with approximately 95% occurring once and the leading ten covering 0.095%. The sequenced sample consisted of CD4+ T cells from PBMCs. The receptors derive from a human donor with multiple sclerosis.

The chain links TRBV2 to TRBJ2-3; no firm D call. With 9 bases removed from V and 0 bases from J, the gap between germline ends came to 1 base. Germline V CDR1 and CDR2: SNHLY, FYNNEI. CDR3 length: 10 residues. Written as DNA, the CDR3 is TGTGCCAGAAGCACAGATACGCAGTATTTT. Residues: CARSTDTQYF.

This sequence joins TRBV9 and TRBJ1-1; 10 positions agree with TRBD1. The V gene's germline CDR1 is SGDLS and CDR2 YYNGEE. The ends lost 3 bases at V and 3 bases at J; junction bases unmatched: 8. This CDR3 region has 16 residues. The CDR3 reads CASSAPGQGLDTEAFF. Here the CDR3 DNA reads TGTGCCAGCAGCGCTCCGGGACAGGGGTTGGACACTGAAGCTTTCTTT.

The V call is TRBV20-1, the J call TRBJ2-4; 9 bases match TRBD2. Germline V gene sequence: CDR1 DFQATT, CDR2 SNEGSKA (reference sequence). CDR3 length: 19 amino acids. The junction had 18 bases not matched to a gene; V was cut back by 0 bases and J by 6 bases. CDR3 DNA: TGCAGTGCTAGAGATCAGAGAACTAGCGGGCGTCATCCCGGAAACATTCAGTACTTC. Its translation: CSARDQRTSGRHPGNIQYF.

The chain joins TRBV20-1 to TRBJ2-1; D not certain. Germline V gives CDR1 DFQATT, CDR2 SNEGSKA (reference sequence). The CDR3 length is 11 residues. Trimming left V 3 bases short and J 8 bases short, with 8 bases between. The CDR3 DNA reads as TGCAGTGCTAGTGCGATCGATGAGCAGTTCTTC. Protein product: CSASAIDEQFF.

V is TRBV4-2 and J is TRBJ2-1; 14 bases line up with TRBD2. The J call is uncertain, as TRBJ2-7 better fits the DNA end. CDR3 length: 17 residues. CDR1 and CDR2 (germline): LGHNA, YNFKEQ. CDR3 DNA sequence: TGTGCCAGCAGCCCTCGACTAGCGGGAGGGCCTGGGTACGAGCAGTACTTC. It translates to CASSPRLAGGPGYEQYF.

This clonotype has just a few counts. J is TRBJ1-2 and V is TRBV5-4; 7 nucleotides agree with TRBD1. V shed 3 bases and J 6 bases; nucleotides not matched to a gene: 8. Germline V CDR1 and CDR2: SGHNT, YYREEE (reference sequence). The CDR3 is 14 residues long. The CDR3 coding sequence is TGTGCCAGCAGCTACGACAGGGCCGTGAATGGCTACACCTTC. Its translation is CASSYDRAVNGYTF.

The chain has TRBV11-2 and TRBJ2-7, with TRBD2 as a possible D gene (5 bases). The CDR3 covers 11 residues. V lost 5 bases, J lost 7 bases, and 9 bases lay in between. In germline, CDR1 is SGHAT, CDR2 FQNNGV. This CDR3 is CASSPQREQYF. CDR3 coding DNA: TGTGCCAGCAGCCCCCAGCGGGAGCAGTACTTC.